This T cell receptor (beta chain) originates from a study of OX40 agonist ivuxolimab in advanced cancers. Points from the study as a whole: At 0.1 to 3.0 mg/kg, clonal expansion of CD4+ and CD8+ blood T cells had occurred by week 6. It was not determined which antigens were specifically recognized by the peripheral T cells that had undergone clonal expansion. Some nonresponders likewise displayed low normalized T-cell clonal expansion.

Sequencing was performed with immunoSEQ multiplex PCR; in TCRdb, only in-frame clones are kept and a portion is missing. In the table there are approximately 77,000 clones, approximately 90% of which are singletons. As concerns this clone: Its antigen is unknown.

J lost 9 bases, V lost 5 bases, and 10 bases had no gene match. The germline CDR1 and CDR2 sequences are SQVTM and ANQGSEA. The CDR3 is made up of 13 amino acids. The chain is built from TRBV29-1 and TRBJ2-1; TRBD2 matches 7 bases. The sequencing here drew on CD4+ or CD8+ T cells sorted from blood, taken in a trial of the OX40 agonist ivuxolimab. This clonotype originated in an adult with an advanced solid tumor such as melanoma, head and neck, liver or kidney cancer. The CDR3 region has the DNA TGCAGCGTTAAGGGCGGGAGAGGTCCTGAGCAGTTCTTC. It yields the protein CSVKGGRGPEQFF.